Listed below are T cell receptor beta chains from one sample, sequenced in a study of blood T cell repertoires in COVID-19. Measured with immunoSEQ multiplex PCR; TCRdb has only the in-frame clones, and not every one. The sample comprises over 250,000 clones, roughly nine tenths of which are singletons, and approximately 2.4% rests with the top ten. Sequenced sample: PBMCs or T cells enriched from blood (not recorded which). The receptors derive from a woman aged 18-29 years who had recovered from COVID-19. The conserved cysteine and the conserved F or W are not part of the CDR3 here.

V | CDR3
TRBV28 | ASRQLAGVPHTQY
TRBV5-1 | ASSWSKTKSYEQY
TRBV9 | ASSASGTGHTGELF
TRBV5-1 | ASSLTRGGETQY
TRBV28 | ASSHRRGGQAYEQY
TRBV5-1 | ASSSGQGAPTEAF
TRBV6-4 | ASRTGFRLAKNIQY
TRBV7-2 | ASSSDRGEPEAF
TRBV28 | AVEDNHRTDTQY
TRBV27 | ASAPEGWYEQY
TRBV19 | ASSVGTSSTGELF
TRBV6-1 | ASSEAGVVGGTYEQY
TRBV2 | ASSEVVGANEQF